A single sample is the source of the 29 T cell receptor beta chains below, sequenced in a study of T cell responses to AZD1222 COVID-19 vaccine. Profiling relied on immunoSEQ multiplex PCR, and the TCRdb table lists in-frame clones only, not all of them. The data hold just under 150,000 clones, with roughly 90% observed a single time. The specimen was peripheral blood, collected 28 days after the second dose of the MenACWY control vaccine. These receptors originate from an adult who received the MenACWY meningococcal vaccine as a control.

This clone has at least ten counts. The sample holds other DNA sequences that translate to the same CDR3. This rearrangement joins TRBV5-1 to TRBJ1-1; D is undetermined. This CDR3 region has 13 residues. Germline CDR1 reads SGHRS; CDR2 reads YFSETQ. Trimming pared 0 bases from V and 4 bases from J, leaving 7 bases between. Here the CDR3 DNA reads TGCGCCAGCAGCTTGGAGGGAGTCACTGAAGCTTTCTTT. Encoded protein: CASSLEGVTEAFF. The full variable domain, with the rest looked up from reference TRBV5-1 and TRBJ1-1, is KAGVTQTPRYLIKTRGQQVTLSCSPISGHRSVSWYQQTPGQGLQFLFEYFSETQRNKGNFPGRFSGRQFSNSRSEMNVSTLELGDSALYLCASSLEGVTEAFFGQGTRLTVV.

The rearrangement joins TRBV6-5 to TRBJ2-7; D is unclear. V lost 5 bases, J lost 4 bases, and 9 bases lay in between. The CDR3 has 12 amino acids. CDR1 is MNHEY and CDR2 is SVGAGI in the germline V gene. The CDR3: CASSPSRYEQYF. The CDR3 DNA is TGTGCCAGCAGTCCCTCTCGGTACGAGCAGTACTTC.

The J gene is TRBJ2-2, the V gene TRBV7-3; 9 bases line up with TRBD2. J lost 6 bases, V lost 8 bases, and 1 base had no gene match. This CDR3 contains 12 residues. The germline CDR1 and CDR2 sequences are SGHTA and FQGTGA. The CDR3 region is CASGLAPGELFF. CDR3 nucleotides: TGTGCCAGCGGACTAGCGCCCGGGGAGCTGTTTTTT.

The rearrangement joins TRBV5-1 to TRBJ2-1, with 11 bases identical to TRBD1. The V segment lost 2 bases and the J segment 8 bases; nucleotides outside the gene matches: 6. Per the germline V gene, CDR1 is SGHRS and CDR2 is YFSETQ. The CDR3 has 15 residues. The CDR3 protein is CASSFRGQGDDEQFF. The CDR3 coding sequence is TGCGCCAGCAGCTTCCGGGGACAGGGGGATGATGAGCAGTTCTTC.

This rearrangement joins TRBV29-1 to TRBJ2-5, with a tentative D call TRBD2 (5 bases). V lost 4 bases to trimming and J lost 7 bases, with 16 bases between them. Germline assignment: CDR1 SQVTM and CDR2 ANQGSEA. The CDR3 length is 13 residues. The CDR3 loop reads CSVVAGRHGTQYF. The CDR3 DNA is TGCAGCGTTGTCGCGGGCAGGCACGGGACCCAGTACTTC.

This clone was seen only a few times. The V gene is TRBV28, the J gene TRBJ2-7; possible D gene TRBD1, 6 bases. The germline gives CDR1 MDHEN, CDR2 SYDVKM. The CDR3 loop spans 14 amino acids. V was shortened by 7 bases and J by 0 bases, with 13 bases between the two germline ends. CDR3 DNA: TGTGCCAGCATCTCTGGACAGAGCTCCTACGAGCAGTACTTC. Translated: CASISGQSSYEQYF.

This clone was picked up a small number of times. The V gene is TRBV7-3, the J gene TRBJ2-1, with no clear D. Germline V lookup: CDR1 SGHTA, CDR2 FQGTGA. The CDR3 has 12 residues. Deletions cut 4 bases from V and 8 bases from J, with 9 bases between. CDR3 bases: TGTGCCAGCAGCTCTTCAATGGATGAGCAGTTCTTC. Protein sequence: CASSSSMDEQFF.

CDR3 sequence (DNA): TGTGCCAGCAGCTTGTTATCGTGGGTCAGTACGATGAACACTGAAGCTTTCTTT. It codes for CASSLLSWVSTMNTEAFF. This rearrangement joins TRBV5-5 to TRBJ1-1; D gene unclear. The V gene lost 1 base and the J gene lost 0 bases, with 19 bases spanning the gap. The CDR3 extends over 18 amino acids. The germline V gene encodes CDR1 SGHKS and CDR2 YYEKEE (reference sequence).

The genes are TRBV4-2 and TRBJ2-3; 7 nucleotides agree with TRBD1. The CDR3 has 17 amino acids. J was trimmed by 1 base and V by 0 bases; bases with no gene match: 7. Per the germline V gene, CDR1 is LGHNA and CDR2 is YNFKEQ. The CDR3 region has the DNA TGTGCCAGCAGCCAAGAATTCAGACAGGGAGGCACAGATACGCAGTATTTT. Encoded protein: CASSQEFRQGGTDTQYF.

The chain recombines TRBV25-1 with TRBJ1-4; D uncertain. Germline V gene lookup returns CDR1 MGHDK and CDR2 SYGVNS. The CDR3 is 15 residues long. Trimming took off 4 bases at V and 5 bases at J, with 14 bases between the two ends. CDR3 sequence reads: CASSAVGTLNEKLFF. As DNA, the CDR3 is TGTGCCAGCAGTGCCGTCGGCACGTTGAATGAAAAACTGTTTTTT.

CDR3 sequence (DNA): TGTGCCAGCAGCTCGCGGACAGGGACTAGCGGGAGTCCCTACGAGCAGTACTTC. Protein product: CASSSRTGTSGSPYEQYF. This sequence joins TRBV5-4 and TRBJ2-7; 14 bases are a match to TRBD2. From germline, CDR1 is SGHNT and CDR2 YYREEE (reference sequence). CDR3 length: 18 amino acids. The junction had 10 bases not matched to a gene; V was cut back by 3 bases and J by 2 bases.

This clone came up once. The chain is built from TRBV19 and TRBJ1-1; 8 bases map to TRBD1. The J segment lost 5 bases and the V segment lost 6 bases, leaving 8 bases of the junction unmatched. In germline, CDR1 is LNHDA, CDR2 SQIVND (reference sequence). The CDR3 is 14 amino acids. This CDR3 is CASRSRQGITEAFF. CDR3 bases: TGTGCCAGTAGAAGTAGACAGGGGATAACTGAAGCTTTCTTT.

The rearrangement links TRBV24-1 to TRBJ1-5; D may be TRBD1 (6 bases). Trimming took off 2 bases at V and 4 bases at J, with 8 bases between the two ends. The CDR3 has 14 residues. The germline CDR1 and CDR2 sequences are KGHDR and SFDVKD. The CDR3 loop reads CATSDSQGNQPQHF. The CDR3 bases are TGTGCCACCAGTGATTCTCAGGGGAATCAGCCCCAGCATTTT.

In this sample, this clone turned up once. This rearrangement joins TRBV19 to TRBJ2-1; D tentatively reads TRBD1 or TRBD2 (5 bases each). This CDR3 has 14 residues. CDR1 LNHDA and CDR2 SQIVND come from the germline V gene (reference sequence). V shed 4 bases and J shed 4 bases, with 11 bases lying between them. DNA of the CDR3: TGTGCCAGTAGTAAGTTAGGGGAGTACAATGAGCAGTTCTTC. Protein: CASSKLGEYNEQFF.

This clone came up once. The genes are TRBV29-1 and TRBJ2-3, with D uncertain. Trimming stripped 1 base from V and 2 bases from J, with 10 bases between. The CDR3 is made up of 14 amino acids. The germline V gene has CDR1 SQVTM and CDR2 ANQGSEA. The CDR3 region has the DNA TGCAGCGTTGAAGGCTCACACTTCACAGATACGCAGTATTTT. Residues: CSVEGSHFTDTQYF.

This clone appeared once. The chain carries TRBV7-3 and TRBJ2-2, with TRBD2 matching over 8 bases. The germline V gene encodes CDR1 SGHTA and CDR2 FQGTGA. The V and J ends lost 1 base and 2 bases, in that order; junction bases with no gene match: 6. This CDR3 comprises 17 residues. The CDR3 sequence is CASSLISSGLNTGELFF. DNA of the CDR3: TGTGCCAGCAGCTTAATCTCTAGCGGGCTAAACACCGGGGAGCTGTTTTTT.

This chain uses TRBV2 with TRBJ1-5; maybe TRBD1 (5 bases). The CDR3 is made up of 13 amino acids. The V gene lost 7 bases and the J gene lost 5 bases, with 12 bases spanning the gap. Germline CDR1 is SNHLY and CDR2 is FYNNEI. CDR3 nucleotides: TGTGCCAGCACAGAGGAAGGGGATCAGCCCCAGCATTTT. Translated, it gives CASTEEGDQPQHF.

This chain uses TRBV19 with TRBJ1-2, with 7 nucleotides matching TRBD1. CDR3 size: 12 residues. Germline-derived CDR1 and CDR2 are LNHDA and SQIVND (reference sequence). V lost 9 bases to trimming and J lost 5 bases; unmatched junction nucleotides: 6. CDR3 sequence: CASRDRLYGYTF. CDR3 sequence (DNA): TGTGCCAGCCGGGACAGATTATATGGCTACACCTTC.

The rearrangement links TRBV6-2 or TRBV6-3 to TRBJ1-5, with 8 bases matching TRBD1. J gave up 1 base and V 2 bases, and 7 bases lay outside the gene matches. CDR1 and CDR2 (germline): MNHEY, SVGEGT. The CDR3 loop spans 17 amino acids. In DNA form, the CDR3 reads TGTGCCAGCAGTTACGGGACAGGCTGGGAAAGCAATCAGCCCCAGCATTTT. Its protein product is CASSYGTGWESNQPQHF.

The V gene is TRBV6-2 or TRBV6-3, the J gene TRBJ2-7; D call uncertain. Trimming pared 2 bases from V and 2 bases from J, leaving 10 bases between. The CDR3 runs to 14 residues. CDR1 is MNHEY, CDR2 SVGEGT, per germline. CDR3: CASSYDTKTYEQYF. The CDR3 DNA follows: TGTGCCAGCAGTTACGATACTAAAACCTACGAGCAGTACTTC.

The chain has TRBV6-2 or TRBV6-3 and TRBJ1-1; TRBD1 matches 9 bases. The CDR3 covers 14 residues. With 0 bases clipped from V and 4 bases from J, the junction kept 0 bases outside the gene matches. Germline CDR1 MNHEY, CDR2 SVGEGT. CDR3 loop: CASSYSQGATEAFF. The CDR3 nucleotides read TGTGCCAGCAGTTACTCACAGGGGGCCACTGAAGCTTTCTTT.

The V gene is TRBV3-1 (or the pseudogene TRBV3-2), the J gene TRBJ1-2; weak D call: TRBD1 (6 bases). Germline CDR1 is LGHDT and CDR2 is YNNKEL (reference sequence). Trimming pared 3 bases from V and 4 bases from J, leaving 18 bases between. This CDR3 has 16 residues. As DNA, the CDR3 is TGTGCCAGCAGCCACAAGGGTGGGGGGCCAAGCTATGGCTACACCTTC. This sequence encodes CASSHKGGGPSYGYTF.

This clone is a singleton in its sample. V and J are TRBV5-4 and TRBJ2-5; weak D call: TRBD2 (6 bases). This CDR3 spans 16 amino acids. From germline, CDR1 is SGHNT and CDR2 YYREEE (reference sequence). V lost 0 bases and J lost 5, with 17 bases in between. CDR3 in DNA: TGTGCCAGCAGCTTGGGGTCTTACGGGAGTGGGGAGACCCAGTACTTC. Encoded protein: CASSLGSYGSGETQYF.

CDR3 nucleotides: TGCGCCAGCAGCTTGGGCCGGACAGGGAGAGAGACCCAGTACTTC. It encodes CASSLGRTGRETQYF. The J gene is TRBJ2-5, the V gene TRBV5-1; TRBD1 agrees at 8 bases. This CDR3 has 15 amino acids. Trimming cost V 0 bases and J 4 bases; bases outside gene matches: 5. Germline V lookup: CDR1 SGHRS, CDR2 YFSETQ.

This rearrangement joins TRBV3-1 (or the pseudogene TRBV3-2) to TRBJ1-6, with no clear D. Trimming removed 3 bases from V and 7 bases from J, with 16 bases in between. This CDR3 contains 16 residues. Looked up from germline, CDR1 is LGHDT and CDR2 is YNNKEL (reference sequence). The CDR3 protein is CASSHRRALKNSPLHF. In nucleotides, the CDR3 is TGTGCCAGCAGCCACAGGCGGGCCCTGAAAAATTCACCCCTCCACTTT.

The rearrangement uses TRBV5-6 and TRBJ2-3, with D perhaps matching TRBD2 (6 bases). In germline, CDR1 is SGHDT, CDR2 YYEEEE. There are 15 residues in the CDR3. The germline V and J ends were trimmed by 0 bases and 1 base, with 9 bases remaining between them. CDR3: CASSLAREGTDTQYF. The CDR3 DNA reads TGTGCCAGCAGCTTGGCCAGGGAGGGCACAGATACGCAGTATTTT.

The CDR3 DNA follows: TGTGCCAGCAGCCTAGACCACTATGGCTACACCTTC. Protein: CASSLDHYGYTF. The V gene is TRBV7-2, the J gene TRBJ1-2, with D unresolved. This CDR3 has 12 amino acids. Germline V gene data show CDR1 as SGHTA and CDR2 as FQGNSA. The V end lost 5 bases, the J end lost 3 bases, and 7 bases lay between the germline ends.

This clone has only one observation. J is TRBJ2-1 and V is TRBV11-2, with TRBD2 matching 7 bases. The CDR3 totals 15 residues. Germline lookup yields CDR1 SGHAT and CDR2 FQNNGV. V was clipped by 0 bases and J by 9 bases; unmatched bases: 8. The CDR3 loop is CASSLELGREGEQFF. The CDR3 DNA sequence: TGTGCCAGCAGCTTAGAACTTGGCAGGGAGGGTGAGCAGTTCTTC.

The chain combines TRBV7-2 with TRBJ1-2; D is possibly TRBD1 (6 bases). The CDR3 sequence is 14 residues long. CDR1 and CDR2 from the germline V gene are SGHTA and FQGNSA. The V end was cut by 5 bases, the J end by 8 bases, with 18 bases between. This CDR3 reads CASSPNNRVRGYTF. Here the CDR3 DNA reads TGTGCCAGCAGCCCTAATAACAGGGTTAGGGGCTACACCTTC. Supplemented by reference TRBV7-2 and TRBJ1-2, the full variable domain reads GAGVSQSPSNKVTEKGKDVELRCDPISGHTALYWYRQSLGQGLEFLIYFQGNSAPDKSGLPSDRFSAERTGGSVSTLTIQRTQQEDSAVYLCASSPNNRVRGYTFGSGTRLTVV.